This record concerns one T cell receptor (beta chain) sequence. Its antigen remains undetermined. Base qualities are not at hand, and no much larger clone is one base apart. This record belongs to a study of blood T cell repertoires in COVID-19 (dated by TCRdb to 2020 to 2021). The study in broad terms: Samples from collaborators originated in the United States, Italy and Spain and spanned both the acute and convalescent phases of COVID-19. Subjects who had been exposed to COVID-19, were actively infected with it, or had recovered from it provided the deeply sampled blood TCRbeta repertoires that made up the dataset. Where HLA class I and class II types were available, the types were taken from metadata supplied by the sample provider, not from assay-based typing. The samples were drawn from two sources: the first 160 participants of the ongoing ImmuneRACE study, and 1,254 subjects contributed by 6 global collaborators. A freely available public database, intended as a resource for researchers studying the immune response to SARS-CoV-2, is where the repertoires were released. Sample metadata almost always included a de-identified subject ID, COVID-19 status, age in years and sex. The prospective study material was composed of cDNA or gDNA derived from T cells, B-cell-depleted T cells, or PBMCs. Study-level results and caveats: The quantity of clinical and demographic metadata differed by source and by participant and was supplied without curation.

Participants in the prospective study were enrolled through a virtual design, were aged roughly 18 to 95 years, and lived in roughly 24 United States geographic areas. In the prospective study, participants were assigned to cohorts based on the clinical history participants reported in a screening survey and a study questionnaire. Each participant in the prospective study had whole blood, serum and a nasopharyngeal or oropharyngeal swab collected by mobile phlebotomists. Over an approximately 2-month period, participants in the prospective study had the option of providing additional blood draws and questionnaires. Before DNA extraction, prospective study blood samples were shipped either frozen or at room temperature. TCRbeta CDR3 regions were amplified from genomic DNA by means of the immunoSEQ Assay, a bias-controlled multiplex PCR. As for the original processing: The number of nucleated cells in each sample was estimated by amplification of reference gene primers within the assay. To quantify the absolute abundance of each unique TCRbeta CDR3 rearrangement, sequence reads were collapsed and filtered. For each sample, productive Simpson clonality was calculated as the square root of Simpson's diversity index across productive rearrangements. Sourced from immuneACCESS, this table was stored by TCRdb with only in-frame sequences that have V and J called. A share of the clones is absent; for the studies checked, an unresolved V gene accounts for under half, and the remainder has no known explanation. Clone size and V and J calls were adopted from that table, with D and trimming inferred from the DNA. Counted in this sample were some 190,000 clones; 89% of them appeared once. Of the sample, over 2% falls within the top ten clones.

Relative to germline, V is missing 5 bases and J is missing 3 bases, with 4 bases of the junction outside any gene match. Spanning cysteine to phenylalanine, the CDR3 consists of 14 amino acids. The kept DNA is CDR3 alone, 42 bases in frame from the first base. CDR1 and CDR2 are drawn from the germline V gene: SNHLY, FYNNEI. The chain is encoded by TRBV2 joined to TRBJ1-5; 7 bases in the junction line up with TRBD1. The origin of this receptor is a woman between 40 and 50 years old with acute COVID-19. The sequenced sample consisted of PBMCs or T cells enriched from blood (not recorded which). The bases read TGTGCCAGCAGTCCGACAGGGTACAATCAGCCCCAGCATTTT. Translated, it gives CASSPTGYNQPQHF.